These 20 T cell receptor beta chains were sequenced from one sample in a study of T cell responses to AZD1222 COVID-19 vaccine. Data came from immunoSEQ multiplex PCR; TCRdb stores just in-frame clones and leaves some out. The sample yields 130,000 or so clones, around 90% seen once. The sequenced sample was peripheral blood, obtained on day 0 of AZD1222 vaccination. These receptors were taken from an adult in good health.

The V call is TRBV15, the J call TRBJ1-5; TRBD1 matches at 7 bases. The J segment lost 4 bases and the V segment lost 3 bases, leaving 3 bases of the junction unmatched. In germline, CDR1 is LNHNV, CDR2 YYDKDF (reference sequence). The length of the CDR3 is 14 residues. CDR3 loop: CATSRRGRNQPQHF. The CDR3 DNA reads as TGTGCCACCAGCAGGAGGGGGCGGAATCAGCCCCAGCATTTT.

The chain is built from TRBV6-5 and TRBJ2-7; 8 bases fit TRBD1. V was pared by 4 bases and J by 4 bases, with 9 bases of the junction left unmatched. Germline values: CDR1 MNHEY, CDR2 SVGAGI. The CDR3 covers 15 residues. CDR3 amino acids: CASSSPGTGQYEQYF. The CDR3 DNA reads TGTGCCAGCAGTTCACCCGGGACAGGACAATACGAGCAGTACTTC.

The V gene is TRBV4-2, the J gene TRBJ1-3; D unclear. Trimming pared 3 bases from V and 0 bases from J, leaving 6 bases between. CDR1 and CDR2 (germline): LGHNA, YNFKEQ. The CDR3 has 14 residues. In DNA form, the CDR3 reads TGTGCCAGCAGCCACGATTTCTCTGGAAACACCATATATTTT. Residues: CASSHDFSGNTIYF.

CDR3 DNA sequence: TGTGCCAGCAGTTCATTCCCGGGTTGGAACTATGGCTACACCTTC. Amino acid sequence: CASSSFPGWNYGYTF. J is TRBJ1-2 and V is TRBV27; D is uncertain. The CDR3 spans 15 residues. CDR1 MNHEY and CDR2 SMNVEV come from the germline V gene (reference sequence). With 4 bases removed from V and 2 bases from J, the gap between germline ends came to 14 bases.

This chain links TRBV4-2 with TRBJ2-3, with 13 bases lining up with TRBD2. The germline CDR1 and CDR2 sequences are LGHNA and YNFKEQ. This CDR3 comprises 17 residues. With 3 bases clipped from V and 3 bases from J, the junction kept 6 bases outside the gene matches. DNA for the CDR3: TGTGCCAGCAGCCAGGAACTAGCGGGAGGGGGTACAGATACGCAGTATTTT. As protein: CASSQELAGGGTDTQYF.

This chain joins TRBV5-4 and TRBJ1-2; D might be TRBD1 (6 bases). CDR1 and CDR2 (germline): SGHNT, YYREEE (reference sequence). This CDR3 comprises 13 residues. V was cut by 4 bases and J by 7 bases, with 14 bases left in between. In DNA form, the CDR3 reads TGTGCCAGCAGCCACAGGGATTTGGGTGGCTACACCTTC. It is translated as CASSHRDLGGYTF.

V is TRBV7-2 and J is TRBJ1-4; perhaps TRBD1 as D (6 bases). The length of the CDR3 is 15 residues. V lost 5 bases and J lost 7, with 17 bases in between. The germline V gene encodes CDR1 SGHTA and CDR2 FQGNSA. This CDR3 reads CASSPPGARGEKLFF. CDR3 DNA: TGTGCCAGCAGCCCACCGGGGGCGCGGGGTGAAAAACTGTTTTTT. The full variable domain, in which reference TRBV7-2 and TRBJ1-4 provide the parts outside the CDR3, is GAGVSQSPSNKVTEKGKDVELRCDPISGHTALYWYRQSLGQGLEFLIYFQGNSAPDKSGLPSDRFSAERTGGSVSTLTIQRTQQEDSAVYLCASSPPGARGEKLFFGSGTQLSVL.

This clone was seen more than once but under ten times. One end of the junction is discordant with germline, which a read error may explain. The V gene is TRBV4-2, the J gene TRBJ2-7, with a possible D match to TRBD2 (5 bases). Germline assignment: CDR1 LGHNA and CDR2 YNFKEQ. This CDR3 comprises 14 residues. The CDR3 is CASSQRALSDEQYF. In nucleotides, the CDR3 is TGTGCCAGCAGCCAGAGGGCCCTCTCCGACGAGCAGTACTTC.

This rearrangement joins TRBV5-8 to TRBJ2-1, with 7 bases identical to TRBD1. V lost 5 bases, J lost 7 bases, and 15 bases stayed unmatched. The CDR3 is made up of 16 amino acids. Per germline, CDR1 SGHTS and CDR2 YDEGEE. The CDR3 sequence is CASSDLTGFSENEQFF. The CDR3 bases are TGTGCCAGCAGTGACCTGACAGGGTTTTCGGAGAATGAGCAGTTCTTC.

This rearrangement joins TRBV5-1 to TRBJ2-7, with unresolved D. The ends were cut back, 0 bases at V and 1 base at J, with 8 bases in the middle. The CDR3 extends over 14 amino acids. Germline V gives CDR1 SGHRS, CDR2 YFSETQ. For the CDR3, the DNA is TGCGCCAGCAGCTTGGATCCATCGTCCTACGAGCAGTACTTC. It yields the protein CASSLDPSSYEQYF.

The V and J genes are TRBV19 and TRBJ1-2; 7 bases map to TRBD1. This CDR3 has 15 residues. From germline, CDR1 is LNHDA and CDR2 SQIVND (reference sequence). Trimming cost V 4 bases and J 4 bases; bases outside gene matches: 9. CDR3 residues: CASSTSGTVIYGYTF. The CDR3 DNA is TGTGCCAGTAGTACCTCCGGGACAGTCATCTATGGCTACACCTTC.

The gene calls are TRBV19 and TRBJ1-4, with a tentative D call TRBD1 (6 bases). The length of the CDR3 is 20 residues. Trimming cost V 0 bases and J 0 bases, with 20 bases left between them. CDR1 is LNHDA and CDR2 is SQIVND in the germline V gene (reference sequence). The CDR3 protein is CASSIDPTGMEEATNEKLFF. The CDR3 nucleotides are TGTGCCAGTAGTATAGATCCCACAGGGATGGAAGAAGCAACTAATGAAAAACTGTTTTTT.

This clone was seen a single time. CDR3 amino acids: CASSLGGQGPNYEQYF. In DNA form, the CDR3 reads TGTGCCAGCAGCTTAGGTGGACAGGGGCCAAACTACGAGCAGTACTTC. The rearrangement uses TRBV7-2 and TRBJ2-7, with 9 bases fitting TRBD1. V gave up 1 base and J gave up 3 bases; unmatched junction bases: 7. CDR3 size: 16 residues. Germline CDR1 SGHTA, CDR2 FQGNSA.

The chain has TRBV19 and TRBJ1-5, with D perhaps matching TRBD1 (6 bases). CDR1 is LNHDA, CDR2 SQIVND, per germline (reference sequence). This CDR3 region has 17 residues. Deletions cut 4 bases from V and 0 bases from J, with 16 bases between. The CDR3 loop is CASSKGGPTSSNQPQHF. CDR3 sequence (DNA): TGTGCCAGTAGTAAAGGGGGGCCCACGAGTAGCAATCAGCCCCAGCATTTT.

This clone was counted between two and nine times. V gene TRBV19 combines with J gene TRBJ1-1; TRBD1 matches 7 bases. This CDR3 is 17 amino acids long. Germline lookup yields CDR1 LNHDA and CDR2 SQIVND (reference sequence). J gave up 5 bases and V 0 bases, and 12 bases lay outside the gene matches. The CDR3 DNA reads TGTGCCAGTAGTATAGAGAGGTCAGGGGGGGTTCGTACTGAAGCTTTCTTT. Its translation is CASSIERSGGVRTEAFF. The complete variable domain, with remaining parts taken from reference TRBV19 and TRBJ1-1, reads DGGITQSPKYLFRKEGQNVTLSCEQNLNHDAMYWYRQDPGQGLRLIYYSQIVNDFQKGDIAEGYSVSREKKESFPLTVTSAQKNPTAFYLCASSIERSGGVRTEAFFGQGTRLTVV.

This CDR3 reads CASSPSGTAAYEQYF. The CDR3 DNA reads TGTGCCAGCTCACCATCCGGGACGGCCGCCTACGAGCAGTACTTC. V usage is TRBV18 and J usage is TRBJ2-7; perhaps D is TRBD1 or TRBD2 (5 bases each). This CDR3 region has 15 residues. The germline gives CDR1 KGHSH, CDR2 LQKENI. Trimming took 2 bases from V and 2 from J, leaving 13 bases between them.

This clone was observed a single time. The V and J genes are TRBV18 and TRBJ2-5; no clear D. This CDR3 comprises 14 residues. CDR1 is KGHSH, CDR2 LQKENI, per germline. Deletions cut 6 bases from V and 2 bases from J, with 13 bases between. The CDR3 sequence: CASSANSGQETQYF. CDR3 DNA: TGTGCCAGCTCGGCCAACAGTGGACAAGAGACCCAGTACTTC.

A single count supports this clone. The V call is TRBV9, the J call TRBJ2-6, with D possibly being TRBD2 (7 bases). Germline CDR1 is SGDLS and CDR2 is YYNGEE. The CDR3 totals 19 residues. V dropped 4 bases and J dropped 0 bases, with 20 bases sitting between them. The chain's CDR3 is CASSPRGGPPISGANVLTF. CDR3 DNA: TGTGCCAGCAGCCCGAGGGGGGGACCCCCCATCTCTGGGGCCAACGTCCTGACTTTC.

The V call is TRBV7-2, the J call TRBJ2-5, with D unclear. Per germline, CDR1 SGHTA and CDR2 FQGNSA. Trimming pared 0 bases from V and 1 base from J, leaving 6 bases between. The CDR3 totals 14 residues. CDR3 loop: CASSLAGLQETQYF. As DNA, the CDR3 is TGTGCCAGCAGCTTAGCGGGTCTCCAAGAGACCCAGTACTTC.

The rearrangement joins TRBV24-1 to TRBJ2-3; D call uncertain. The V end was cut by 2 bases, the J end by 1 base, with 9 bases between. In germline, CDR1 is KGHDR, CDR2 SFDVKD. This CDR3 spans 15 amino acids. The CDR3 protein is CATSDSLVRTDTQYF. Written as DNA, the CDR3 is TGTGCCACCAGTGATTCGCTAGTTCGCACAGATACGCAGTATTTT.